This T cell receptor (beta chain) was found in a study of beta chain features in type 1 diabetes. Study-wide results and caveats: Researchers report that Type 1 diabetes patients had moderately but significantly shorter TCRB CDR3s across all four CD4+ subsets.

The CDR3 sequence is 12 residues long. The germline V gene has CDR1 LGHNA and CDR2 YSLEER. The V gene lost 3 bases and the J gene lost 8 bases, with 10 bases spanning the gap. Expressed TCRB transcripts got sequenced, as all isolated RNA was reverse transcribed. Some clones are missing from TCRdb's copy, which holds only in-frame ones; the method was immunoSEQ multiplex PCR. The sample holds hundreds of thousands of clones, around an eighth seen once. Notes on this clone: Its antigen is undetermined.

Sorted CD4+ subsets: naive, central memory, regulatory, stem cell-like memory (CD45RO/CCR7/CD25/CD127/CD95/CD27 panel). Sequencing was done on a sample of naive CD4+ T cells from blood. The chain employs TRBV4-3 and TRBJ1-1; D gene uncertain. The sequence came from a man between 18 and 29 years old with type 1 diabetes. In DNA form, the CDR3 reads TGCGCCAGCAGCCACGGCAGGAGGGAAGCTTTCTTT. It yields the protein CASSHGRREAFF.